This T cell receptor beta chain was sequenced in a study of read filtering for tumor transcriptome and immune sequencing. At the level of the study: Patients were some 16 male and some 15 female, mean age about 65 years, range roughly 47 to 85. Per sample, TCR-region reads ranged about 4.05 to 10.27 million by IR-seq, about 75 to 1,300 by RNA-seq.

Findings and caveats of the study: In IR-seq, single-read clonotypes were roughly 80% of clonotypes but approximately 3.5% of reads.

Sampling of bone marrow took place during active disease in every patient. This clonotype occurred many times. Its antigen is currently unknown. This library used roughly 400 ng RNA and molecular barcoded adaptors spanning alpha/delta and beta/gamma chains. TCRdb redid the calling of the reads with MiXCR, one entry per CDR3 protein. The table records 75,000 to 95,000 distinct CDR3 sequences, about 12% of them present only once. This TCR was recovered from a donor over 35 with multiple myeloma. The sample comprised a population of CD138-negative cells sorted from bone marrow.

CDR3 protein: CASSLDGTAGEKLFF. The CDR3 coding sequence is TGTGCCAGCAGCTTAGACGGGACAGCGGGCGAAAAACTGTTTTTT. This chain uses TRBV7-9 with TRBJ1-4, with 7 bases matching TRBD1. The V segment lost 1 base and the J segment 8 bases; nucleotides outside the gene matches: 7. CDR1 is SEHNR and CDR2 is FQNEAQ in the germline V gene (reference sequence). This CDR3 has 15 amino acids.